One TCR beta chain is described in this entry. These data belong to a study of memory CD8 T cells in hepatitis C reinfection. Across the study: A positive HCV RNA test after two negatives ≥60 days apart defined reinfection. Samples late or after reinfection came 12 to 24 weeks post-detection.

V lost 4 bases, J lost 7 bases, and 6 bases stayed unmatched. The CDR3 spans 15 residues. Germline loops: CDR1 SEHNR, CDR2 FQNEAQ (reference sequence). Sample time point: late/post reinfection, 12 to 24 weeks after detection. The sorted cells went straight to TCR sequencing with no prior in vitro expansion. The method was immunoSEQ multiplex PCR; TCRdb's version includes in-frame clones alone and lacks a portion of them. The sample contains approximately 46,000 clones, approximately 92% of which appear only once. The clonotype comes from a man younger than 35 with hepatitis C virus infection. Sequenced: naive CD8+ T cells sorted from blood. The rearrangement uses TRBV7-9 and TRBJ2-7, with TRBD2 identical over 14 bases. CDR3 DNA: TGTGCCAGCAGCTCATCGACTAGCGGGAGGGTTGAGCAGTACTTC. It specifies CASSSSTSGRVEQYF.